What follows are 7 T cell receptor beta chains derived from one specimen sequenced in a study of blood T cell repertoires in COVID-19. Here immunoSEQ multiplex PCR was the method, and the copy in TCRdb shows in-frame clones only, minus some. The sample includes just under 20,000 clones, 80% to 90% seen only once; the top ten take 31%. Sequenced input: peripheral blood. The origin of the receptors is a human donor with active COVID-19. The donor label of this sample is uncertain.

The chain joins TRBV11-2 to TRBJ2-2, with D possibly matching TRBD2 (5 bases). The V end lost 7 bases, the J end lost 4 bases, and 16 bases lay between the germline ends. Germline V gene data show CDR1 as SGHAT and CDR2 as FQNNGV. The length of the CDR3 is 15 residues. CDR3 DNA: TGTGCCAGCAACATACGGGGAAGATTCACCGGGGAGCTGTTTTTT. Its protein product is CASNIRGRFTGELFF.

This clone was detected once. This sequence joins TRBV4-3 and TRBJ2-6; the match to TRBD2 covers 10 bases. The ends lost 0 bases at V and 3 bases at J; junction bases unmatched: 11. The CDR3 is made up of 20 amino acids. The V gene's germline CDR1 is LGHNA and CDR2 YSLEER. CDR3 protein: CASSQEAGGPLGFGANVLTF. The DNA for the CDR3 is TGCGCCAGCAGCCAAGAAGCGGGAGGGCCTCTCGGGTTTGGGGCCAACGTCCTGACTTTC.

The V gene is TRBV7-2, the J gene TRBJ2-3, with D tentatively TRBD2 (5 bases). With 5 bases removed from V and 0 bases from J, the gap between germline ends came to 15 bases. The CDR3 length is 16 residues. Germline V gene sequence: CDR1 SGHTA, CDR2 FQGNSA. CDR3 region: CASSPGLRKSTDTQYF. CDR3 sequence (DNA): TGTGCCAGCAGCCCCGGACTGAGAAAGAGCACAGATACGCAGTATTTT.

CDR3 nucleotides: TGTGCCAGTAGTATTCAGGGACAGGTGAACACTGAAGCTTTCTTT. Its protein is CASSIQGQVNTEAFF. V gene TRBV19 combines with J gene TRBJ1-1; 8 positions match TRBD1. The CDR3 runs 15 residues. CDR1 and CDR2 (germline): LNHDA, SQIVND (reference sequence). The V segment lost 3 bases and the J segment 0 bases; nucleotides outside the gene matches: 3.

This clone was seen a single time. The J gene is TRBJ2-5, the V gene TRBV11-3, with D perhaps matching TRBD2 (6 bases). The V gene lost 4 bases and the J gene lost 4 bases, with 13 bases spanning the gap. This CDR3 is 14 amino acids long. CDR1 is SGHNT and CDR2 is YENEEA in the germline V gene. In DNA, the CDR3 is TGTGCCAGCAGCTCGGGAGCGGACCGAGAGACCCAGTACTTC. Protein sequence: CASSSGADRETQYF.

The CDR3 nucleotides read TGCGCCAGCAGCCAAGGGTCTAGCGGGAGGTACCACGAGCAGTACTTC. Its protein is CASSQGSSGRYHEQYF. The chain is built from TRBV4-1 and TRBJ2-7, with 11 bases identical to TRBD2. V gave up 1 base and J gave up 5 bases; unmatched junction bases: 7. Germline V gene lookup returns CDR1 MGHRA and CDR2 YSYEKL. The CDR3 spans 16 residues.

The chain couples TRBV5-1 to TRBJ2-3, with D unresolved. The CDR3 has 15 amino acids. The V gene's germline CDR1 is SGHRS and CDR2 YFSETQ. The ends were cut back, 2 bases at V and 2 bases at J, with 12 bases in the middle. The CDR3 DNA sequence: TGCGCCAGCAGCTTCATTGAGGCTTCCACAGATACGCAGTATTTT. Amino acid sequence: CASSFIEASTDTQYF.